This record concerns one T cell receptor (beta chain) sequence. Between the trimmed V and J ends, which lost 7 bases and 5 bases, there was a span of 24 bases. Germline CDR1 is LNHDA and CDR2 is SQIVND (reference sequence). This CDR3 is 17 amino acids long. The data were produced by immunoSEQ multiplex PCR, yet TCRdb's version contains in-frame clones alone and is incomplete. This table has 200,000 to 300,000 clones, 80% to 85% appearing once. The data originate from a study of blood T cell repertoires in COVID-19. Study information: PBMCs, B-cell-depleted T cells, or T cells provided the cDNA or gDNA that made up the material.

What was sequenced was peripheral blood. The TCR was taken from a woman aged 40 to 50 who had recovered from COVID-19. The genes are TRBV19 and TRBJ1-5; D is perhaps TRBD1 (6 bases). The CDR3 DNA reads as TGTGCCAGTAAATCATCCGGGACACGTCGGATAGATCAGCCCCAGCATTTT. This sequence encodes CASKSSGTRRIDQPQHF.